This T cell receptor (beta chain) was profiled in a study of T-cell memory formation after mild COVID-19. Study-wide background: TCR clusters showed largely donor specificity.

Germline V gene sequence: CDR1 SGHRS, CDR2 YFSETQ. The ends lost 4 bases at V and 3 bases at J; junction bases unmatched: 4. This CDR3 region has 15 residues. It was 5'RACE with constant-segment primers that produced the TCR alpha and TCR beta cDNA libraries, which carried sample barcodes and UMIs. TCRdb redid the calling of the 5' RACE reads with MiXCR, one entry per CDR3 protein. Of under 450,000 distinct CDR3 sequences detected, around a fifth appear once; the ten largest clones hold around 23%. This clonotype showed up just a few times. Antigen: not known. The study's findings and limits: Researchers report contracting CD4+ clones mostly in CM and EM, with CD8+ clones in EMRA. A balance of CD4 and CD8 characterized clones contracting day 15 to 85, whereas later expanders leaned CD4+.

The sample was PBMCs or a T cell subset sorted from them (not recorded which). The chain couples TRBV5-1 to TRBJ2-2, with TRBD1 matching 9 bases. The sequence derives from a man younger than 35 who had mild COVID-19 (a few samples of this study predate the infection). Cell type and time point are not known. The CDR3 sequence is CASSADRGDTGELFF. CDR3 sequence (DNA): TGCGCCAGCAGCGCGGACAGGGGTGACACCGGGGAGCTGTTTTTT.